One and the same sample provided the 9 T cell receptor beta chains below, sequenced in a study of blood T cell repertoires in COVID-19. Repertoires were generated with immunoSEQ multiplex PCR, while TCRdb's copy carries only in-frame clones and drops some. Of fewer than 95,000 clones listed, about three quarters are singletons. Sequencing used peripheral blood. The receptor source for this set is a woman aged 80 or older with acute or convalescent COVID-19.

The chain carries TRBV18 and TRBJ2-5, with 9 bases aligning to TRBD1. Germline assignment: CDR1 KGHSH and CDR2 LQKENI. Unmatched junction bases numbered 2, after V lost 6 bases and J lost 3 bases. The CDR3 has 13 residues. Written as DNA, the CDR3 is TGTGCCAGCTCCCGGGACAGGGAAGAGACCCAGTACTTC. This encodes CASSRDREETQYF.

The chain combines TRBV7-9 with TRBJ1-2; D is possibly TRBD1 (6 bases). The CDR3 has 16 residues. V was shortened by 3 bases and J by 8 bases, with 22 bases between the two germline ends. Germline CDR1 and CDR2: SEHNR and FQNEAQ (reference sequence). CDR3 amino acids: CASSFTVHNRVSGYTF. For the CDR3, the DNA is TGTGCCAGCAGCTTCACCGTCCATAACAGGGTTAGCGGCTACACCTTC.

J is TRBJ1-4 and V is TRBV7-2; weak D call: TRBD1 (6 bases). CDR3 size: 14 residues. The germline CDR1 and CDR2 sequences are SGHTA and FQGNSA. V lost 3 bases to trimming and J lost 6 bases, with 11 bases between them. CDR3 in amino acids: CASSLVGADEKLFF. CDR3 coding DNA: TGTGCCAGCAGCTTGGTGGGGGCGGATGAAAAACTGTTTTTT.

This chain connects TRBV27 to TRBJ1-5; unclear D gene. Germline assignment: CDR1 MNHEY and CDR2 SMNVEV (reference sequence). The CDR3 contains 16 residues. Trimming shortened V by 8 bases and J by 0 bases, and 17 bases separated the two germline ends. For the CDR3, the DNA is TGTGCCAGCTCGAAGTTGCCGAGAGATAGCAATCAGCCCCAGCATTTT. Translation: CASSKLPRDSNQPQHF.

In nucleotides, the CDR3 is TGTGCCAGCAGCTTGGTCGGGGGGGCTATAGAGACCCAGTACTTC. It is translated as CASSLVGGAIETQYF. This chain uses TRBV5-4 with TRBJ2-5; 8 positions match TRBD2. The CDR3 sequence is 15 residues long. The V and J ends lost 0 bases and 4 bases, in that order; junction bases with no gene match: 5. Germline lookup yields CDR1 SGHNT and CDR2 YYREEE (reference sequence).

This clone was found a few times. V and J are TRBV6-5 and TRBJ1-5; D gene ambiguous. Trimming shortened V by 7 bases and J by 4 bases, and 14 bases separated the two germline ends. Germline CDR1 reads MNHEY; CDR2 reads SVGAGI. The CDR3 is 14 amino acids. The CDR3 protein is CASKLEAMNQPQHF. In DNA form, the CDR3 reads TGTGCCAGCAAGTTAGAGGCGATGAATCAGCCCCAGCATTTT.

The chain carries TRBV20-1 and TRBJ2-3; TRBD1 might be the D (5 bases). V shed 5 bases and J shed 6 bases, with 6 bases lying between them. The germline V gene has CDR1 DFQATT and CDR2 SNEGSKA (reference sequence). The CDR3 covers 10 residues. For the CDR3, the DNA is TGCAGTGCTCACAGGGATACGCAGTATTTT. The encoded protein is CSAHRDTQYF.

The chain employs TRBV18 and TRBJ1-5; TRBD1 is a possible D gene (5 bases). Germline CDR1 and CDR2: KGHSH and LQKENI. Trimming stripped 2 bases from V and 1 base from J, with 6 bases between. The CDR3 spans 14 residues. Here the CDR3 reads CASSPRGSNQPQHF. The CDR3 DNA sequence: TGTGCCAGCTCACCAAGGGGAAGCAATCAGCCCCAGCATTTT.

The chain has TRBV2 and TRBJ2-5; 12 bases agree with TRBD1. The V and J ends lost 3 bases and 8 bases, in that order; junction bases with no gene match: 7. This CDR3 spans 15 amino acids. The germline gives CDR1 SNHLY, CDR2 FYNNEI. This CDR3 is CASSDIPGQGATQYF. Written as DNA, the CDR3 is TGTGCCAGCAGTGACATACCGGGACAGGGGGCTACCCAGTACTTC.